A single sample gave rise to the 9 T cell receptor beta chains below, sequenced in a study of blood T cells in healthy people across ages. A sample-barcoded 5' primer and a J-beta primer mix were used in a second PCR of about 7 to 12 cycles. TCRdb processed the 5' RACE reads anew with MiXCR; each CDR3 protein has one entry. In the table there are 550,000 to 700,000 distinct CDR3 sequences, 27% of which are singletons. Sequencing was carried out using blood. Receptors originate from a woman between 70 and 85 years old in good health.

The CDR3 DNA is TGCGCCAGCAGCACCGGACAGTATGGGAATGAAAAACTGTTTTTT. Protein: CASSTGQYGNEKLFF. The rearrangement joins TRBV5-1 to TRBJ1-4, with TRBD1 as a possible D gene (6 bases). Germline lookup yields CDR1 SGHRS and CDR2 YFSETQ. The V gene lost 4 bases and the J gene lost 5 bases, with 15 bases spanning the gap. The CDR3 loop spans 15 amino acids.

This clonotype appeared a few times. The chain carries TRBV5-1 and TRBJ1-1; D gene unclear. CDR3 length: 14 amino acids. Germline V gene sequence: CDR1 SGHRS, CDR2 YFSETQ. Trimming took 0 bases from V and 1 from J, leaving 7 bases between them. The chain's CDR3 is CASSLARSNTEAFF. The CDR3 DNA reads as TGCGCCAGCAGCTTGGCCAGGTCGAACACTGAAGCTTTCTTT.

There are a few counts of this clonotype. The CDR3 nucleotides are TGCAGTGCTAGACCAATTACAGGGGACACTGAAGCTTTCTTT. It codes for CSARPITGDTEAFF. The gene calls are TRBV20-1 and TRBJ1-1; 7 bases are a match to TRBD1. This CDR3 has 14 residues. After removal of 2 bases from V and 3 bases from J, the junction contained 6 bases not matched to a gene. Germline values: CDR1 DFQATT, CDR2 SNEGSKA (reference sequence).

The chain couples TRBV5-1 to TRBJ2-2; 11 bases match TRBD2. Per germline, CDR1 SGHRS and CDR2 YFSETQ. This CDR3 region has 16 residues. J gave up 6 bases and V 4 bases, and 8 bases lay outside the gene matches. The CDR3 DNA sequence: TGCGCCAGCAGCCCGGGACTAGCGGCCAGGGCCGGGGAGCTGTTTTTT. Its translation is CASSPGLAARAGELFF.

The J gene is TRBJ1-2, the V gene TRBV7-2; D might be TRBD1 (6 bases). Germline values: CDR1 SGHTA, CDR2 FQGNSA. This CDR3 comprises 15 residues. Trimming shortened V by 1 base and J by 4 bases, and 13 bases separated the two germline ends. DNA of the CDR3: TGTGCCAGCAGCTTAGACGGGGGCAGGGCCTATGGCTACACCTTC. Protein: CASSLDGGRAYGYTF.

As concerns this clonotype: Germline is not matched at one junction end, which may reflect a read error. This chain connects TRBV7-2 to TRBJ2-7, with TRBD2 matching 14 bases. The CDR3 has 15 residues. Germline CDR1 reads SGHTA; CDR2 reads FQGNSA. CDR3 in DNA: TGTGCCAACAGCCCCGGGACTAGCGGGGGATACGAGCAGTACTTC. Protein sequence: CANSPGTSGGYEQYF.

This clonotype was picked up a small number of times. The chain employs TRBV12-3 or TRBV12-4 and TRBJ1-2; maybe TRBD1 (5 bases). This CDR3 comprises 16 residues. Between the trimmed V and J ends, which lost 6 bases and 4 bases, there was a span of 21 bases. In DNA, the CDR3 is TGTGCCAGCAGCCCTGGGGGGAGCCCTTCCTTCTATGGCTACACCTTC. It translates to CASSPGGSPSFYGYTF.

This clonotype was seen only a few times. The chain employs TRBV7-2 and TRBJ2-5; D call uncertain. V lost 5 bases and J lost 1, with 11 bases in between. This CDR3 comprises 14 residues. The V gene's germline CDR1 is SGHTA and CDR2 FQGNSA. The CDR3 nucleotides are TGTGCCAGCAGCAGTTTCCTCGTCCAAGAGACCCAGTACTTC. It is translated as CASSSFLVQETQYF.

This clonotype was observed a few times. The rearrangement uses TRBV12-3 or TRBV12-4 and TRBJ2-5; the match to TRBD1 covers 7 bases. The J call is doubtful: the DNA matches TRBJ2-7 better. The CDR3 totals 14 residues. CDR3 amino acids: CASQTPGTAYEQYF. The CDR3 coding sequence is TGTGCCAGTCAAACCCCTGGGACAGCATACGAGCAGTACTTC.